What follows is one T cell receptor beta chain and its context. Antigen specificity is unknown. This entry comes from a study of T cells in Graves' hyperthyroidism and ophthalmopathy. Overall study: Staff took peripheral blood when the initial diagnosis was made, before any treatment began.

The junction had 10 bases not matched to a gene; V was cut back by 6 bases and J by 7 bases. This CDR3 has 15 residues. The study based diagnoses on clinical symptoms, serum thyroxine and TRAb, thyroid ultrasound and orbital computed tomography. What was amplified from RNA transcripts were TCR beta CDR3 regions. Initially, a first-round RT-PCR of the TCR CDR3 employed the HTBI primer set. Using its own MiXCR run on the multiplex PCR reads, TCRdb lists one record per CDR3 protein. The sample gives 300,000 to 450,000 distinct CDR3 sequences, under 15% of which show up once; 32% is in the top ten. Notes on the study in general: Model output signaled ophthalmopathy a median 6.5 months ahead of onset.

V usage is TRBV12-3 or TRBV12-4 and J usage is TRBJ2-7, with 12 bases aligning to TRBD2. The sequenced material came from blood. This sequence was found in a woman in her twenties or thirties with Graves' hyperthyroidism. CDR3 DNA: TGTGCCAGCAGGCGCTCTAGCGGGAGGGCTGGAGAGCAGTACTTC. Amino acid sequence: CASRRSSGRAGEQYF.